One sample yielded the 18 T cell receptor beta chains listed below, sequenced in a study of blood T cell repertoires in COVID-19. The repertoire was sequenced with immunoSEQ multiplex PCR; TCRdb's copy has only in-frame clones and lacks some. This sample has tens of thousands of clones; around 82% occur once, and the top ten carry around 36%. The source material was peripheral blood. All receptors come from an elderly man with active or convalescent COVID-19.

The V and J genes are TRBV27 and TRBJ2-3; TRBD2 agrees at 14 bases. This CDR3 is built from 18 residues. Germline lookup yields CDR1 MNHEY and CDR2 SMNVEV (reference sequence). V lost 5 bases and J lost 4; bases outside the gene matches: 11. The CDR3 sequence: CASSPRLAGGPGADTQYF. As DNA, the CDR3 is TGTGCCAGCAGTCCCCGACTAGCGGGAGGGCCAGGCGCAGATACGCAGTATTTT.

The J gene is TRBJ2-7, the V gene TRBV19; a possible D gene is TRBD2 (5 bases). Trimming took 4 bases from V and 1 from J, leaving 14 bases between them. The CDR3 length is 15 residues. In germline, CDR1 is LNHDA, CDR2 SQIVND (reference sequence). The CDR3 spells CASSTPQSGSYEQYF. CDR3 DNA sequence: TGTGCCAGTAGTACCCCCCAAAGCGGATCCTACGAGCAGTACTTC.

This clone came up a few times. The rearrangement links TRBV27 to TRBJ2-1, with 11 bases that match TRBD1. This CDR3 has 17 amino acids. Germline values: CDR1 MNHEY, CDR2 SMNVEV (reference sequence). The V segment lost 2 bases and the J segment 2 bases; nucleotides outside the gene matches: 5. This CDR3 reads CASSLKGQGVTYNEQFF. CDR3 nucleotides: TGTGCCAGCAGTTTAAAGGGACAGGGGGTAACCTACAATGAGCAGTTCTTC.

In nucleotides, the CDR3 is TGTGCCAGCAGCCCCTCTGGCAGGGGGCGCCTCCAGAGCTCTGGAAACACCATATATTTT. This gives the protein CASSPSGRGRLQSSGNTIYF. The V call is TRBV4-2, the J call TRBJ1-3; 8 bases align to TRBD1. This CDR3 spans 20 amino acids. The V gene end was trimmed by 4 bases and the J gene end by 0 bases; junction bases not matched to a gene: 17. The germline gives CDR1 LGHNA, CDR2 YNFKEQ.

The chain combines TRBV10-3 with TRBJ1-6, with 8 nucleotides matching TRBD1. CDR3 length: 14 residues. V gave up 11 bases and J gave up 7 bases; unmatched junction bases: 10. The germline V gene has CDR1 ENHRY and CDR2 SYGVKD. The CDR3 loop reads CAAQGAAGNSPLHF. The CDR3 DNA sequence: TGTGCCGCCCAGGGGGCGGCGGGAAATTCACCCCTCCACTTT.

This clone appeared a few times. The J gene is TRBJ1-6, the V gene TRBV28; D is uncertain. The germline V gene encodes CDR1 MDHEN and CDR2 SYDVKM. The CDR3 is 16 amino acids. With 3 bases removed from V and 0 bases from J, the gap between germline ends came to 9 bases. This chain's CDR3 is CASSFGGSSYNSPLHF. The CDR3 DNA follows: TGTGCCAGCAGTTTCGGAGGGAGCTCCTATAATTCACCCCTCCACTTT. Using reference TRBV28 and TRBJ1-6 for the parts outside the CDR3, the full variable domain is DVKVTQSSRYLVKRTGEKVFLECVQDMDHENMFWYRQDPGLGLRLIYFSYDVKMKEKGDIPEGYSVSREKKERFSLILESASTNQTSMYLCASSFGGSSYNSPLHFGNGTRLTVT.

The gene calls are TRBV18 and TRBJ2-1; 13 bases are shared with TRBD2. V lost 3 bases, J lost 10 bases, and 0 bases stayed unmatched. CDR3 length: 13 residues. Germline CDR1 and CDR2: KGHSH and LQKENI. The CDR3 protein is CASSPGLAGEQFF. Written as DNA, the CDR3 is TGTGCCAGCTCACCGGGACTAGCGGGGGAGCAGTTCTTC.

V is TRBV24-1 and J is TRBJ2-7; D gene ambiguous. Germline V CDR1 and CDR2: KGHDR, SFDVKD. The CDR3 loop spans 13 amino acids. V was cut by 4 bases and J by 6 bases, with 12 bases left in between. The CDR3 spells CATSDPVLSEQYF. The CDR3 DNA is TGTGCCACCAGTGACCCCGTCCTCAGCGAGCAGTACTTC.

The chain joins TRBV20-1 to TRBJ2-5; 8 bases are shared with TRBD2. The CDR3 runs to 15 residues. V trimming: 3 bases; J trimming: 0 bases; junction bases outside the gene matches: 6. From germline, CDR1 is DFQATT and CDR2 SNEGSKA (reference sequence). The CDR3 DNA reads TGCAGTGCTAGTCTAGCGGGTGCAAACCAAGAGACCCAGTACTTC. Protein: CSASLAGANQETQYF.

The chain carries TRBV2 and TRBJ1-2; perhaps TRBD1 as D (5 bases). The CDR3 is made up of 15 amino acids. Trimming removed 8 bases from V and 4 bases from J, with 20 bases in between. Germline loops: CDR1 SNHLY, CDR2 FYNNEI. The CDR3 region is CASCCGGDLAYGYTF. In DNA, the CDR3 is TGTGCCAGCTGCTGTGGGGGGGACTTAGCCTATGGCTACACCTTC.

This clone was seen once. The chain is built from TRBV11-2 and TRBJ2-1, with D tentatively TRBD1 (6 bases). V lost 1 base and J 0 bases, leaving 7 bases between the germline ends. The germline V gene has CDR1 SGHAT and CDR2 FQNNGV. CDR3 size: 15 residues. The CDR3 loop is CASSLVRGSYNEQFF. The CDR3 DNA follows: TGTGCCAGCAGCTTAGTCAGGGGCTCCTACAATGAGCAGTTCTTC.

V usage is TRBV2 and J usage is TRBJ2-7, with D maybe TRBD2 (5 bases). This CDR3 has 15 residues. The V gene lost 2 bases and the J gene lost 1 base, with 12 bases spanning the gap. Germline CDR1 reads SNHLY; CDR2 reads FYNNEI. The CDR3 reads CASSELGRSSYEQYF. The CDR3 DNA reads TGTGCCAGCAGTGAATTGGGGAGATCTTCCTACGAGCAGTACTTC.

The chain uses TRBV2 and TRBJ1-1; the D is unclear. This CDR3 spans 14 amino acids. The germline V gene encodes CDR1 SNHLY and CDR2 FYNNEI. V dropped 7 bases and J dropped 1 base, with 13 bases sitting between them. In DNA form, the CDR3 reads TGTGCCAGCATGAGGGAACGGGGGAACACTGAAGCTTTCTTT. Its translation: CASMRERGNTEAFF.

A single count supports this clone. The rearrangement uses TRBV5-1 and TRBJ1-1; D is uncertain. The CDR3 contains 14 residues. Trimming left V 7 bases short and J 2 bases short, with 15 bases between. Per the germline V gene, CDR1 is SGHRS and CDR2 is YFSETQ. This CDR3 reads CASGESGLNTEAFF. The CDR3 DNA reads as TGCGCCAGCGGGGAGTCAGGATTAAACACTGAAGCTTTCTTT. Together with reference TRBV5-1 and TRBJ1-1, the CDR3 gives the full variable domain: KAGVTQTPRYLIKTRGQQVTLSCSPISGHRSVSWYQQTPGQGLQFLFEYFSETQRNKGNFPGRFSGRQFSNSRSEMNVSTLELGDSALYLCASGESGLNTEAFFGQGTRLTVV.

Within the sample, this clone is medium-sized. The chain is built from TRBV5-1 and TRBJ2-7, with no clear D. The CDR3 contains 14 residues. Germline CDR1 and CDR2: SGHRS and YFSETQ. V dropped 1 base and J dropped 0 bases, with 8 bases sitting between them. The CDR3 coding sequence is TGCGCCAGCAGCTTGTTTGGCGGCTCCTACGAGCAGTACTTC. Amino acid sequence: CASSLFGGSYEQYF.

This rearrangement joins TRBV2 to TRBJ1-1; 7 positions match TRBD1. Per germline, CDR1 SNHLY and CDR2 FYNNEI. The CDR3 length is 15 residues. J was trimmed by 1 base and V by 1 base; bases with no gene match: 3. The CDR3 nucleotides are TGTGCCAGCAGTGAAGAGGGACAGAGGAACACTGAAGCTTTCTTT. The encoded protein is CASSEEGQRNTEAFF.

This clone has a single count. The rearrangement joins TRBV28 to TRBJ1-5, with D tentatively TRBD1 (5 bases). The germline V gene encodes CDR1 MDHEN and CDR2 SYDVKM. The CDR3 length is 12 residues. Trimming shortened V by 10 bases and J by 4 bases, and 11 bases separated the two germline ends. This chain's CDR3 is CAIKDTNQPQHF. The DNA for the CDR3 is TGTGCCATCAAGGACACAAATCAGCCCCAGCATTTT.

J is TRBJ1-1 and V is TRBV30; 10 bases match TRBD1. The junction had 7 bases not matched to a gene; V was cut back by 5 bases and J by 4 bases. Per germline, CDR1 GTSNPN and CDR2 SVGIG (reference sequence). CDR3 size: 14 residues. Written as DNA, the CDR3 is TGTGCCTGGGTGAGACAGGGGGCAATCACTGAAGCTTTCTTT. Translated, it gives CAWVRQGAITEAFF. Drawing the rest from reference TRBV30 and TRBJ1-1, the complete variable domain is SQTIHQWPATLVQPVGSPLSLECTVEGTSNPNLYWYRQAAGRGLQLLFYSVGIGQISSEVPQNLSASRPQDRQFILSSKKLLLSDSGFYLCAWVRQGAITEAFFGQGTRLTVV.